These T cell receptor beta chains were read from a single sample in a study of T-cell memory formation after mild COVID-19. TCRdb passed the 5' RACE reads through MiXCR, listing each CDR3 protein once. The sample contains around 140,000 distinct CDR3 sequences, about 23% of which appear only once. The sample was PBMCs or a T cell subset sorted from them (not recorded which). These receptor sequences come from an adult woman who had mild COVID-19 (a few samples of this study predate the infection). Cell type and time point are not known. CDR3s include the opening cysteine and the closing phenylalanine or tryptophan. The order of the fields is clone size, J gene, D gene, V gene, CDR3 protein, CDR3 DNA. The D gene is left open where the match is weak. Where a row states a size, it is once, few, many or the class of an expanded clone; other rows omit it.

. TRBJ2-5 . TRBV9 CASSVEADVETQYF TGTGCCAGCAGCGTTGAAGCTGACGTAGAGACCCAGTACTTC
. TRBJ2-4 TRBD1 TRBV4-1 CASSQDGTGGIAKNIQYF TGCGCCAGCAGCCAAGATGGGACAGGGGGTATAGCCAAAAACATTCAGTACTTC
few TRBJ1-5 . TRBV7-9 CASSPSAPRGNQPQHF TGTGCCAGCAGCCCTAGCGCTCCCAGGGGCAATCAGCCCCAGCATTTT
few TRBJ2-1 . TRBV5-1 CASSMDSSEEQFF TGCGCCAGCAGCATGGACAGCTCGGAAGAGCAGTTCTTC
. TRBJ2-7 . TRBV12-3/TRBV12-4 CASSLFGGEQYF TGTGCCAGCAGTTTGTTTGGGGGCGAGCAGTACTTC
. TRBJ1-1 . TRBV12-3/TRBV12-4 CASSQPPYLNTEAFF TGTGCCAGCAGCCAACCGCCCTACCTGAACACTGAAGCTTTCTTT
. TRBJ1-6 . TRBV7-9 CASSSDSSYNSPLHF TGTGCCAGCAGCTCCGACTCGAGCTATAATTCACCCCTCCACTTT
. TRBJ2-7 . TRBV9 CASSVDGSLYEQYF TGTGCCAGCAGCGTAGACGGCAGCTTATACGAGCAGTACTTC
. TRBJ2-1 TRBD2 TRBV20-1 CSARDPGTSSYNEQFF TGCAGTGCTAGAGATCCCGGGACTAGCTCCTACAATGAGCAGTTCTTC
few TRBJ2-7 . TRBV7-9 CASSLAPHPGVEQYF TGTGCCAGCAGCTTAGCCCCCCACCCAGGGGTTGAGCAGTACTTC
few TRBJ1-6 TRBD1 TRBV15 CATRGTGMDSPLHF TGTGCCACCAGAGGGACAGGGATGGATTCACCCCTCCACTTT
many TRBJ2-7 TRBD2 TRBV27 CASSLTGTSGSYEQYF TGTGCCAGCAGTTTAACTGGGACTAGCGGCTCCTACGAGCAGTACTTC
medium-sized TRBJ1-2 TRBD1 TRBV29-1 CSIRTGAAYYGYTF TGCAGCATTCGAACAGGGGCTGCCTACTATGGCTACACCTTC
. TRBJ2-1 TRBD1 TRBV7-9 CASSSLGQGYNEQFF TGTGCCAGCAGCTCCTTAGGACAGGGGTACAATGAGCAGTTCTTC
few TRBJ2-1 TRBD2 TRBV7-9 CASSFVAGGYNEQFF TGTGCCAGCAGCTTTGTAGCGGGGGGTTACAATGAGCAGTTCTTC
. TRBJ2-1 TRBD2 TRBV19 CASSWTSGGNEQFF TGTGCCAGTAGTTGGACTAGCGGGGGGAATGAGCAGTTCTTC
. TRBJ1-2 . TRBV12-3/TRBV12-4 CASSFWPQQDGYTF TGTGCCAGCAGTTTTTGGCCACAACAAGACGGCTACACCTTC
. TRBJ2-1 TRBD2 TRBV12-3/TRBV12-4 CASSLALAGGPVPHEQFF TGTGCCAGCAGTTTAGCACTAGCGGGGGGGCCGGTCCCCCATGAGCAGTTCTTC
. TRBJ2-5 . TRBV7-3 CASSHRLVVGQETQYF TGTGCCAGCAGCCATAGACTAGTCGTTGGGCAAGAGACCCAGTACTTC
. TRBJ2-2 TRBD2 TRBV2 CASSDPRLAGGELFF TGTGCCAGCAGTGACCCAAGACTAGCTGGCGGGGAGCTGTTTTTT
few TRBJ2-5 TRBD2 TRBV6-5 CASSDTGTSRATETQYF TGTGCCAGCAGTGATACCGGGACTAGCAGGGCTACAGAGACCCAGTACTTC
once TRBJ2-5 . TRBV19 CASALGTETQYF TGTGCCAGTGCACTAGGGACAGAGACCCAGTACTTC
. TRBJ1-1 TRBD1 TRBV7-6 CASSLDRGITEAFF TGTGCCAGCAGCTTAGACAGGGGAATAACTGAAGCTTTCTTT
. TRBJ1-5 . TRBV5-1 CASSQPQHF TGCGCCAGCAGTCAGCCCCAGCATTTT
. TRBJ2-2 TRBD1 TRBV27 CASSLSRTGWPGELFF TGTGCCAGCAGTTTATCCCGGACAGGGTGGCCCGGGGAGCTGTTTTTT
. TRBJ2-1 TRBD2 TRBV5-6 CASSTGVLAGQSSYNEQFF TGTGCAAGCAGCACGGGGGTACTAGCGGGTCAGAGCTCCTACAATGAGCAGTTCTTC
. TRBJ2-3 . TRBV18 CASSLQDSYGGDTQYF TGTGCCAGCTCACTTCAGGACTCTTATGGTGGAGATACGCAGTATTTT
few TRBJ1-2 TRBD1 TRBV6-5 CASSLTGNGYTF TGTGCCAGCAGCCTGACAGGGAATGGCTACACCTTC
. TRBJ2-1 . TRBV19 CASSISRSSYNEQFF TGTGCCAGTAGTATTAGCAGGAGCTCCTACAATGAGCAGTTCTTC
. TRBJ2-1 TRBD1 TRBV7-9 CASSHKAGTGYNEQFF TGTGCCAGCAGCCACAAGGCCGGGACAGGGTACAATGAGCAGTTCTTC
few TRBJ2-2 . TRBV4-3 CASSAAGENTGELFF TGCGCCAGCAGCGCGGCGGGTGAGAACACCGGGGAGCTGTTTTTT
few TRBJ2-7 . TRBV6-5 CASRSTGASYEQYF TGTGCCAGCAGGTCGACGGGAGCCTCCTACGAGCAGTACTTC
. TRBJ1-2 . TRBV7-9 CASSLEDNYGYTF TGTGCCAGCAGCTTAGAAGACAACTATGGCTACACCTTC
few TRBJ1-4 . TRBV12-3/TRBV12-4 CASSKDTLGEKLFF TGTGCCAGCAGTAAGGACACCCTTGGGGAAAAACTGTTTTTT
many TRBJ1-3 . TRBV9 CASSVEDSGNTIYF TGTGCCAGCAGCGTAGAGGACTCTGGAAACACCATATATTTT
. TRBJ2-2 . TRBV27 CASSLAHTGELFF TGTGCCAGCAGTTTAGCTCACACCGGGGAGCTGTTTTTT
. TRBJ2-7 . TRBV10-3 CAISDLSYEQYF TGTGCCATCAGTGACCTCTCCTACGAGCAGTACTTC
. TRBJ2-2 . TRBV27 CASSANTGELFF TGTGCCAGCAGTGCGAACACCGGGGAGCTGTTTTTT
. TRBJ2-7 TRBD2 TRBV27 CASSTLTSSPYEQYF TGTGCCAGCAGTACGCTGACTAGCTCCCCTTACGAGCAGTACTTC
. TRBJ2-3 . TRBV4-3 CASSQGEWELGSDTQYF TGCGCCAGCAGCCAAGGGGAATGGGAGTTAGGATCAGATACGCAGTATTTT
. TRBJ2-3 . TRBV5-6 CASSLGTPRTDTQYF TGTGCCAGCAGCCTAGGGACCCCACGAACAGATACGCAGTATTTT
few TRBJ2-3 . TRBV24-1 CATSDLRYRDQGGTDTQYF TGTGCCACCAGTGATTTGCGATACCGAGATCAAGGGGGCACAGATACGCAGTATTTT